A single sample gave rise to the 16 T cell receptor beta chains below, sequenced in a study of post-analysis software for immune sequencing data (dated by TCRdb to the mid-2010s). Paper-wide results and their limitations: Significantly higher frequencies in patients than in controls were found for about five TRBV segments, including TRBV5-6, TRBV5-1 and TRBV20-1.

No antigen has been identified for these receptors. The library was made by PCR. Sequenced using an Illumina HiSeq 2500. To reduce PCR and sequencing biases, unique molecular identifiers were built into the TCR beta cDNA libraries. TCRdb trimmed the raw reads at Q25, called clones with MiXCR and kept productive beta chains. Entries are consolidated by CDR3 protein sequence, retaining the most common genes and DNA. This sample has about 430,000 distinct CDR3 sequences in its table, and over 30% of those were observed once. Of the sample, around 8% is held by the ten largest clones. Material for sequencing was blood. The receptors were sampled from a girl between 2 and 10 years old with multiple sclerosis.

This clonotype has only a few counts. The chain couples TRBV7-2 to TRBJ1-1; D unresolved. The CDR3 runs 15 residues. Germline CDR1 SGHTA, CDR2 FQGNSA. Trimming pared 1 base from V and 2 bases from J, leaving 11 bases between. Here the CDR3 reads CASSLGVVRNTEAFF. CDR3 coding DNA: TGTGCCAGCAGCTTAGGGGTAGTGCGAAACACTGAAGCTTTCTTT.

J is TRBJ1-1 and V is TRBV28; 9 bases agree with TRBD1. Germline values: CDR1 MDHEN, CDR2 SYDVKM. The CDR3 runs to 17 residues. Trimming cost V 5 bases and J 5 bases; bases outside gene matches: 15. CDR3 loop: CASSPGTGTMLATEAFF. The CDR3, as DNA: TGTGCCAGCAGTCCCGGGACAGGGACGATGTTGGCTACTGAAGCTTTCTTT. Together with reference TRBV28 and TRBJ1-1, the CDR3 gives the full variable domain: DVKVTQSSRYLVKRTGEKVFLECVQDMDHENMFWYRQDPGLGLRLIYFSYDVKMKEKGDIPEGYSVSREKKERFSLILESASTNQTSMYLCASSPGTGTMLATEAFFGQGTRLTVV.

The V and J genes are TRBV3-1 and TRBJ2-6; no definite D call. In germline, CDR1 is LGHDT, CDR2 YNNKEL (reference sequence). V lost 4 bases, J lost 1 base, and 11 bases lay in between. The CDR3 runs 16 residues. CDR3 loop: CASSLPWLSGANVLTF. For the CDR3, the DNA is TGTGCCAGCAGCCTTCCTTGGCTATCTGGGGCCAACGTCCTGACTTTC.

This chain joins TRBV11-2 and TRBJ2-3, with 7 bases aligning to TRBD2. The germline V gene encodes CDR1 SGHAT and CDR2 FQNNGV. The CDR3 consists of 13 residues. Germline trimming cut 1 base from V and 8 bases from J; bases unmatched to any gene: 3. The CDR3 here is CASSLVRESTQYF. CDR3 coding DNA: TGTGCCAGCAGCTTAGTGCGGGAGAGTACGCAGTATTTT. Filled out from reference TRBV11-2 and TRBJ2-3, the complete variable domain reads EAGVAQSPRYKIIEKRQSVAFWCNPISGHATLYWYQQILGQGPKLLIQFQNNGVVDDSQLPKDRFSAERLKGVDSTLKIQPAKLEDSAVYLCASSLVRESTQYFGPGTRLTVL.

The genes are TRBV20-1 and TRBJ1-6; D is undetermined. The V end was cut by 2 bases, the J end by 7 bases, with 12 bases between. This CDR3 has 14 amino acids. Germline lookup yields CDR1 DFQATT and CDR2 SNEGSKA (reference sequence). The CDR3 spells CSARSPGRNSPLHF. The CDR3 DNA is TGCAGTGCTAGAAGCCCAGGACGGAATTCACCCCTCCACTTT.

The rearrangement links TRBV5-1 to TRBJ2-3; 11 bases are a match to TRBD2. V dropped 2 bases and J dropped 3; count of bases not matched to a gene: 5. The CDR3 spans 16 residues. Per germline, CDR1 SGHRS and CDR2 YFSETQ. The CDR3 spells CASSFPLAGATDTQYF. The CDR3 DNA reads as TGCGCCAGCAGCTTCCCACTAGCGGGGGCTACAGATACGCAGTATTTT.

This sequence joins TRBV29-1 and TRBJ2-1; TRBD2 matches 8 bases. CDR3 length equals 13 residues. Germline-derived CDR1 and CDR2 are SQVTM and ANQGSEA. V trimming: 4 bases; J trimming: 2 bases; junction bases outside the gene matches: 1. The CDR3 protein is CSVVTSAYNEQFF. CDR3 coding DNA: TGCAGCGTTGTGACTAGCGCCTACAATGAGCAGTTCTTC.

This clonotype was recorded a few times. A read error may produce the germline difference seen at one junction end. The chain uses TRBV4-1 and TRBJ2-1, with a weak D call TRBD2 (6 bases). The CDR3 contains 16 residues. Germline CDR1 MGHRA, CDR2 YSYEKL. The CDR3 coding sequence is TGTGCCAGCAGCCCCTCCCAGGACTACTACTACAATGAGCAGTTCTTC. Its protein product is CASSPSQDYYYNEQFF.

The CDR3, as DNA: TGTGCCAGCAGCCCCTGGGACTTGTACAATGAGCAGTTCTTC. It specifies CASSPWDLYNEQFF. The rearrangement links TRBV7-9 to TRBJ2-1; tentative D call: TRBD2 (6 bases). The germline V and J ends were trimmed by 5 bases and 4 bases, with 12 bases remaining between them. Germline V gives CDR1 SEHNR, CDR2 FQNEAQ (reference sequence). This CDR3 spans 14 amino acids.

The CDR3, as DNA: TGTGCCAGCAGCGTGGCGGGGGTGTACAATGAGCAGTTCTTC. Its protein is CASSVAGVYNEQFF. The chain employs TRBV9 and TRBJ2-1, with 7 bases fitting TRBD2. The V and J ends lost 2 bases and 4 bases, in that order; junction bases with no gene match: 3. This CDR3 has 14 residues. The germline V gene has CDR1 SGDLS and CDR2 YYNGEE. Drawing the rest from reference TRBV9 and TRBJ2-1, the complete variable domain is DSGVTQTPKHLITATGQRVTLRCSPRSGDLSVYWYQQSLDQGLQFLIQYYNGEERAKGNILERFSAQQFPDLHSELNLSSLELGDSALYFCASSVAGVYNEQFFGPGTRLTVL.

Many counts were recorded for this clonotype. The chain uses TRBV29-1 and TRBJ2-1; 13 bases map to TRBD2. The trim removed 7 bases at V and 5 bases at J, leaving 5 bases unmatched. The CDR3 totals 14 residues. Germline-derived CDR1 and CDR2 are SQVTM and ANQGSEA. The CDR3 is CSASGTSGNNEQFF. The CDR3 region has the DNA TGCAGCGCTTCCGGGACTAGCGGGAACAATGAGCAGTTCTTC.

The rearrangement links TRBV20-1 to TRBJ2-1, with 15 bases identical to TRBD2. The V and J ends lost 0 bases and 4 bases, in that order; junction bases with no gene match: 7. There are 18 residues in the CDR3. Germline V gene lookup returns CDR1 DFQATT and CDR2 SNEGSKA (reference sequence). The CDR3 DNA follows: TGCAGTGCTAGAGATTGGGGGGGACTAGCGGGAGGTTACAATGAGCAGTTCTTC. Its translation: CSARDWGGLAGGYNEQFF.

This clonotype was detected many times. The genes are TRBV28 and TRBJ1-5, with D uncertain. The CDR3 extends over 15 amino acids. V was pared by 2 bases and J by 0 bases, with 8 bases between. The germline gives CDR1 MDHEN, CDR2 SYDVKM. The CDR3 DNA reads TGTGCCAGCAGTTTAATGGGTAATAGCAATCAGCCCCAGCATTTT. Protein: CASSLMGNSNQPQHF.

CDR3 DNA: TGTGCCAGCAGCCATAGCGGAGTAAGCACAGATACGCAGTATTTT. Translated, it gives CASSHSGVSTDTQYF. V is TRBV7-3 and J is TRBJ2-3; D might be TRBD2 (6 bases). The CDR3 length is 15 residues. CDR1 is SGHTA, CDR2 FQGTGA, per germline. Trimming pared 5 bases from V and 0 bases from J, leaving 12 bases between. The variable domain in full, completed from reference TRBV7-3 and TRBJ2-3, reads GAGVSQTPSNKVTEKGKYVELRCDPISGHTALYWYRQSLGQGPEFLIYFQGTGAADDSGLPNDRFFAVRPEGSVSTLKIQRTERGDSAVYLCASSHSGVSTDTQYFGPGTRLTVL.

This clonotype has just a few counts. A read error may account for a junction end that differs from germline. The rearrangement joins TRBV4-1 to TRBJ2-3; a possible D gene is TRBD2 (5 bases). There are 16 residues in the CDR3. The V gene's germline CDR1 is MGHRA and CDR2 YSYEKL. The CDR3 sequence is CAGSQDPAGISNTQYF. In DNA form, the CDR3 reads TGCGCCGGCAGCCAAGACCCTGCGGGCATCTCGAATACGCAGTATTTT.

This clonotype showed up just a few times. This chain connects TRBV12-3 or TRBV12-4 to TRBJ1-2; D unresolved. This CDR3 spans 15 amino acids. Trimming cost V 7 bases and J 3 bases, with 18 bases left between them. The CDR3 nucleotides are TGTGCCAGCACCCTCTTGCCCAGCAGGCACTATGGCTACACCTTC. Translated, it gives CASTLLPSRHYGYTF.